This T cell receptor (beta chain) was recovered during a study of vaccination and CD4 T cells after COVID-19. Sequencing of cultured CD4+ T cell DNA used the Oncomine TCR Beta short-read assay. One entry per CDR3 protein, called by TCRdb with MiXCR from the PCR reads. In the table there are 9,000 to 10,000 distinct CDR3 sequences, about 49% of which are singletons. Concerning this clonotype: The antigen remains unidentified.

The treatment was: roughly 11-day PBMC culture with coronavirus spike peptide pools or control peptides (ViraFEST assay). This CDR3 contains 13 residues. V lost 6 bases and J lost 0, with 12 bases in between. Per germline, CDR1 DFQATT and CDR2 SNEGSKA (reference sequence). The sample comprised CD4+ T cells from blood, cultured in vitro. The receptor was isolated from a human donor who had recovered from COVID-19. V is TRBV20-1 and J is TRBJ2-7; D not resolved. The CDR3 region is CSATGQTSYEQYF. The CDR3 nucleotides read TGCAGTGCAACCGGGCAGACCTCCTACGAGCAGTACTTC.